The next 18 T cell receptor beta chains were all read from a single sample in a study of T cell clusters in autoimmune cytopenias. TRB was amplified from about 250 ng of peripheral blood genomic DNA per sample. One tube held mixed TRB-A and TRB-B primer pools for touch-down PCR. From the multiplex PCR reads, TCRdb lists one entry per CDR3 protein and no DNA. The table counts under 15,000 distinct CDR3 sequences; about a quarter lies in the top ten. The sample also formed part of further work on T cell repertoires in aging, cancer and after chemotherapy.

The material sequenced was peripheral blood. Every receptor here comes from a human donor in good health.

The V call is TRBV6-1, the J call TRBJ2-6. The CDR3 totals 13 residues. Germline CDR1 MNHNS, CDR2 SASEGT. The CDR3: CASSDSGANVLTF.

This chain links TRBV11-3 with TRBJ1-4; no DNA is available, so the TRBD1 call from TCRdb remains unchecked. CDR1 is SGHNT and CDR2 is YENEEA in the germline V gene. The CDR3 extends over 15 amino acids. CDR3 sequence: CASSAYGPPNEKLLF.

The chain combines TRBV19 with TRBJ1-1. CDR1 and CDR2 (germline): LNHDA, SQIVND (reference sequence). The CDR3 is 14 residues long. The CDR3 region is CASSIDSSNTGAFF.

Considering frequency, this clonotype is medium-sized. The chain links TRBV11-3 to TRBJ2-5; TCRdb reports TRBD1, a call that lacks DNA to check it against. Germline loops: CDR1 SGHNT, CDR2 YENEEA. The CDR3 sequence is 14 residues long. The chain's CDR3 is CASSRRDGQETQYF.

The CDR3 spells CASSLSRNEQFF. The rearrangement uses TRBV12-3 or TRBV12-4 and TRBJ2-1. The CDR3 is 12 residues long.

This rearrangement joins TRBV6-9 to TRBJ2-7; TCRdb reports TRBD2, a call that lacks DNA to check it against. Per germline, CDR1 MNHGY and CDR2 SVAAGI. CDR3 length equals 14 residues. This chain's CDR3 is CASSYTSGGDEQYF.

The chain links TRBV30 to TRBJ1-2; TCRdb outputs TRBD1, but without DNA this stays unchecked. The CDR3 consists of 14 residues. Germline V gives CDR1 GTSNPN, CDR2 SVGIG (reference sequence). This chain's CDR3 is CAWSVGRQGLGYTF.

This clonotype registers medium-sized (0.01 to 0.1%) by frequency. The rearrangement uses TRBV11-2 and TRBJ2-5; without DNA, the TCRdb call of TRBD1 cannot be checked. The CDR3 is 14 amino acids. Germline CDR1 reads SGHAT; CDR2 reads FQNNGV. This CDR3 is CASSLAGRGETQYF.

The chain couples TRBV12-3 or TRBV12-4 to TRBJ2-3; checking the TCRdb D call of TRBD2 is not possible without DNA. This CDR3 has 14 amino acids. CDR3 region: CASQELRGTDTQYF.

V gene TRBV11-3 combines with J gene TRBJ2-1; absent DNA, TCRdb's TRBD1 call cannot be checked. Germline V CDR1 and CDR2: SGHNT, YENEEA. The CDR3 covers 16 residues. CDR3 loop: CASSPQGGPGENEQFF.

Its frequency marks this clonotype as medium-sized. The genes are TRBV19 and TRBJ2-1. CDR1 LNHDA and CDR2 SQIVND come from the germline V gene (reference sequence). This CDR3 has 15 amino acids. The CDR3 protein is CASKYTVESFNEQFF.

This chain connects TRBV18 to TRBJ2-3; there is no DNA to check the TCRdb D call of TRBD1. This CDR3 spans 15 amino acids. Germline V gene lookup returns CDR1 KGHSH and CDR2 LQKENI. CDR3 amino acids: CASSLRDRETDTQYF.

V gene TRBV30 combines with J gene TRBJ1-6. The CDR3 loop spans 17 amino acids. Germline V gene sequence: CDR1 GTSNPN, CDR2 SVGIG (reference sequence). CDR3 protein: CAWSVLGGSVGNSPLHF.

Considering frequency, this clonotype is medium-sized. This chain uses TRBV11-1 with TRBJ2-1; the D gene TCRdb calls, TRBD2, cannot be checked with no DNA. This CDR3 is built from 13 residues. Germline lookup yields CDR1 SGHAT and CDR2 FQDESV (reference sequence). CDR3 residues: CASSLTLDNLLFF. Based on the CDR3 plus reference TRBV11-1 and TRBJ2-1, the full variable domain is EAEVAQSPRYKITEKSQAVAFWCDPISGHATLYWYRQILGQGPELLVQFQDESVVDDSQLPKDRFSAERLKGVDSTLKIQPAELGDSAMYLCASSLTLDNLLFFGPGTRLTVL.

The J gene is TRBJ1-1, the V gene TRBV12-3 or TRBV12-4; the D gene TCRdb calls, TRBD1, cannot be checked with no DNA. The length of the CDR3 is 14 residues. The chain's CDR3 is CATRGTQENTEAFF.

The gene calls are TRBV19 and TRBJ2-1; TCRdb reports TRBD2, a call that lacks DNA to check it against. Germline assignment: CDR1 LNHDA and CDR2 SQIVND (reference sequence). CDR3 size: 13 residues. The CDR3 reads CASRLTSGNEQFF.

CDR3 in amino acids: CASSESGVNQQYF. The chain has TRBV6-1 and TRBJ2-7; TCRdb reports TRBD1, a call that lacks DNA to check it against. Germline assignment: CDR1 MNHNS and CDR2 SASEGT. The CDR3 covers 13 residues.

The chain recombines TRBV27 with TRBJ2-2. This CDR3 has 13 amino acids. CDR1 is MNHEY, CDR2 SMNVEV, per germline (reference sequence). The chain's CDR3 is CASSFHGPGELFF.